This paragraph covers one T cell receptor (beta chain) sequence. Its specificity is unknown. CDR1 MGHRA and CDR2 YSYEKL come from the germline V gene. This CDR3 has 18 residues. V lost 0 bases to trimming and J lost 1 base; unmatched junction nucleotides: 12. This specimen comes from a study of early T cells in non-severe SARS-CoV-2 infection. Study-wide background: Sequencing input comprised bulk RNA from unsorted whole blood; chain pairing was not available. Study-level results: Database matching using VDJdb favored anti-spike CD8 responses, with private and CD4 specificities left missing.

The TCR library protocol attached unique molecular identifiers to the individual cDNA molecules. MiXCR, applied by TCRdb to the 5' RACE reads, yields one record per CDR3 protein. Of tens of thousands of distinct CDR3 sequences in the sample, more than 10% were seen once. The sequence came from an adult who was a healthcare worker with PCR-confirmed SARS-CoV-2 infection or an uninfected control (not recorded which). The rearrangement links TRBV4-1 to TRBJ2-7, with TRBD2 matching 7 bases. The sample was whole blood. CDR3 sequence reads: CASSQDSERGSGSYEQYF. For the CDR3, the DNA is TGCGCCAGCAGCCAAGATTCGGAGCGCGGGAGCGGGTCCTACGAGCAGTACTTC.